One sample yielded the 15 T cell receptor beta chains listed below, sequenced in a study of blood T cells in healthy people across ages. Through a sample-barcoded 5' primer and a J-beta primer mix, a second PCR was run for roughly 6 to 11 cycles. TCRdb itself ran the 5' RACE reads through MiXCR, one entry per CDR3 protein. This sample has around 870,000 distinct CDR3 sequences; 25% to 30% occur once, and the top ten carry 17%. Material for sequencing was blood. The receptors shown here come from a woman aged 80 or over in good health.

CDR3 loop: CASGGDGSGANVLTF. Written as DNA, the CDR3 is TGTGCCAGTGGGGGGGATGGGTCAGGGGCCAACGTCCTGACTTTC. The chain has TRBV2 and TRBJ2-6, with 7 nucleotides matching TRBD2. The V and J ends lost 9 bases and 4 bases, in that order; junction bases with no gene match: 9. The CDR3 covers 15 residues. In germline, CDR1 is SNHLY, CDR2 FYNNEI. Based on the CDR3 plus reference TRBV2 and TRBJ2-6, the full variable domain is EPEVTQTPSHQVTQMGQEVILRCVPISNHLYFYWYRQILGQKVEFLVSFYNNEISEKSEIFDDQFSVERPDGSNFTLKIRSTKLEDSAMYFCASGGDGSGANVLTFGAGSRLTVL.

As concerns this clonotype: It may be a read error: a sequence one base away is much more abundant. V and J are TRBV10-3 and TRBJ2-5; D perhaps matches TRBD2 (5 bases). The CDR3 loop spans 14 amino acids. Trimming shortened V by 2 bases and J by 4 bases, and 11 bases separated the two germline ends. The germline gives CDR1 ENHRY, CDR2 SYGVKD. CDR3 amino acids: CAISERGNGETQYF. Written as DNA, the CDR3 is TGTGCCATCAGTGAGCGGGGTAATGGAGAGACCCAGTACTTC.

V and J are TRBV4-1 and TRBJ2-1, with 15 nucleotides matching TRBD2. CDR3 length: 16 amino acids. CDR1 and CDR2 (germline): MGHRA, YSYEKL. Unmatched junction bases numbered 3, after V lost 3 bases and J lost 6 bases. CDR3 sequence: CASSQWTSGRGNEQFF. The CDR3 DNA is TGCGCCAGCAGCCAGTGGACTAGCGGGAGGGGCAATGAGCAGTTCTTC.

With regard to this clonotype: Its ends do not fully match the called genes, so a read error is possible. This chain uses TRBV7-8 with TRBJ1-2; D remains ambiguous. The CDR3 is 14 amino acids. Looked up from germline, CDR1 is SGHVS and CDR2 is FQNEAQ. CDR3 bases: TGTGCCTGCAGCGAACGAAGGGCGAACTATGGCTACACCTTC. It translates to CACSERRANYGYTF.

CDR3 sequence reads: CAIHGGGITDTQYF. CDR3 in DNA: TGTGCCATCCATGGGGGGGGGATCACAGATACGCAGTATTTT. This rearrangement joins TRBV12-3 or TRBV12-4 to TRBJ2-3; 7 bases match TRBD2. V dropped 10 bases and J dropped 2; count of bases not matched to a gene: 9. The CDR3 runs to 14 residues.

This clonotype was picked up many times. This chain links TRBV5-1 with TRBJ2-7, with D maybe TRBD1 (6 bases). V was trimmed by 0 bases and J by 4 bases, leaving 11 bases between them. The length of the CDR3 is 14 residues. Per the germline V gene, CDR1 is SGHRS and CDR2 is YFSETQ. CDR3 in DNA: TGCGCCAGCAGCTTGGGTCAGGGGATTTACGAGCAGTACTTC. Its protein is CASSLGQGIYEQYF. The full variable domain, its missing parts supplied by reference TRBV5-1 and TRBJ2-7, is KAGVTQTPRYLIKTRGQQVTLSCSPISGHRSVSWYQQTPGQGLQFLFEYFSETQRNKGNFPGRFSGRQFSNSRSEMNVSTLELGDSALYLCASSLGQGIYEQYFGPGTRLTVT.

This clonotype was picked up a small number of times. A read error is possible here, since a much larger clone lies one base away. This chain's CDR3 is CASSLGTSREQETQYF. The CDR3 DNA follows: TGTGCCAGCAGCTTAGGGACTAGCAGGGAACAAGAGACCCAGTACTTC. The chain links TRBV7-2 to TRBJ2-5, with TRBD2 matching 8 bases. J lost 2 bases, V lost 1 base, and 6 bases had no gene match. Looked up from germline, CDR1 is SGHTA and CDR2 is FQGNSA. The CDR3 spans 16 residues.

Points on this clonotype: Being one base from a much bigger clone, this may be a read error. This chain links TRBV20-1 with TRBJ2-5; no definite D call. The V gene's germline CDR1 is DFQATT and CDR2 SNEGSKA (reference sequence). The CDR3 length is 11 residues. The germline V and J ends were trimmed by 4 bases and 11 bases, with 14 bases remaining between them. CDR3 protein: CSAIRLGEQYF. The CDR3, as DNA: TGCAGTGCTATCCGCTTAGGTGAGCAGTACTTC.

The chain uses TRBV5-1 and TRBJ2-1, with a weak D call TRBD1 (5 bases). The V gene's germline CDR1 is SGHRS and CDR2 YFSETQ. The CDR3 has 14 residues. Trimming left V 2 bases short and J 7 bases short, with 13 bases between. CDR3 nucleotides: TGCGCCAGCAGCTTCCTTCTCCAGGGTAATGAGCAGTTCTTC. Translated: CASSFLLQGNEQFF. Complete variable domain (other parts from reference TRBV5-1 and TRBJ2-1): KAGVTQTPRYLIKTRGQQVTLSCSPISGHRSVSWYQQTPGQGLQFLFEYFSETQRNKGNFPGRFSGRQFSNSRSEMNVSTLELGDSALYLCASSFLLQGNEQFFGPGTRLTVL.

This CDR3 reads CASSPTPGVVGYTF. DNA for the CDR3: TGCGCCAGCAGCCCTACTCCAGGGGTTGTCGGCTACACCTTC. The chain couples TRBV5-1 to TRBJ1-2; TRBD1 is a possible D gene (6 bases). Trimming removed 4 bases from V and 8 bases from J, with 18 bases in between. The length of the CDR3 is 14 residues. The germline CDR1 and CDR2 sequences are SGHRS and YFSETQ.

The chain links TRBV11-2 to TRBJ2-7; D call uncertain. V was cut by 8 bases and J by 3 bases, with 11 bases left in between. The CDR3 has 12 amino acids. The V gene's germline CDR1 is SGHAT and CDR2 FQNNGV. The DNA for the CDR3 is TGTGCCAGCGGAAGCCAAATCTACGAGCAGTACTTC. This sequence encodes CASGSQIYEQYF.

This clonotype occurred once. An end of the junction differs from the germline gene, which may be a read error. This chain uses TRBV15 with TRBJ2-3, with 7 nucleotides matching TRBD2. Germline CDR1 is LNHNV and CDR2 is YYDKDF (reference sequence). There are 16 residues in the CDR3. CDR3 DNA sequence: TGTGCCACCAGCACGCAAGACGGGGGGTACACAGTTACGCAGTATTTT. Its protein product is CATSTQDGGYTVTQYF.

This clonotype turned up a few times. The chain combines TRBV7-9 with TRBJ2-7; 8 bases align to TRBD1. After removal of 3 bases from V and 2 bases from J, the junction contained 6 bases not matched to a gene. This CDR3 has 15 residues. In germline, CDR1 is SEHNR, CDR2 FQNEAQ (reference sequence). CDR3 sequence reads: CASSFPGQGPYEQYF. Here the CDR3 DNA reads TGTGCCAGCAGCTTCCCCGGACAGGGTCCCTACGAGCAGTACTTC.

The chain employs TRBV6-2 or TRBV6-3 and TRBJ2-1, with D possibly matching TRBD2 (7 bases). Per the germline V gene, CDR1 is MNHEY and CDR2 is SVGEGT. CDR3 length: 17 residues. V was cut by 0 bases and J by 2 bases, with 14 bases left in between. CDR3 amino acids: CASSYSLGGPPYNEQFF. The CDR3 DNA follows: TGTGCCAGCAGTTACTCGTTGGGGGGGCCCCCCTACAATGAGCAGTTCTTC.

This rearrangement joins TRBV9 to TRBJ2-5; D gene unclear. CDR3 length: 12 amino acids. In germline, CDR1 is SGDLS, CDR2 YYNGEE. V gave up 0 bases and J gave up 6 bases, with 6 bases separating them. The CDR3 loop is CASSVDLQTQYF. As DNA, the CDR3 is TGTGCCAGCAGCGTAGATTTGCAGACCCAGTACTTC.